These T cell receptor beta chains were read from a single sample in a study of blood T cell repertoires in COVID-19. Using immunoSEQ multiplex PCR, the repertoire was profiled, and TCRdb retains in-frame clones only, with some absent. The sample yields just under 40,000 clones, 87% seen once. The sequencing input was peripheral blood. The receptors shown here come from a man aged 50 to 60 with active or convalescent COVID-19. Both conserved end residues are part of each CDR3. The order of the fields is V gene, D gene, clone size, J gene, CDR3 DNA, CDR3 protein. A D gene is named only where the DNA matches it firmly. Size tells how often a clone was seen (once, few, many) or the class of an expanded clone, and some rows leave it out.

>TRBV5-5|TRBD1|NA|TRBJ1-1
TGTGCCAGCAGCCCCCGGGACAGCAGTGGAGGCACTGAAGCTTTCTTT
CASSPRDSSGGTEAFF
>TRBV28|TRBD2|NA|TRBJ2-3
TGTGCCAGCAGTTTATATGCGGGAGGGGGCTCAGATACGCAGTATTTT
CASSLYAGGGSDTQYF
>TRBV3-1/TRBV3-2|NA|medium-sized|TRBJ2-1
TGTGCCAGCAGCCGCGCAGGCTTCGATGAGCAGTTCTTC
CASSRAGFDEQFF
>TRBV9|NA|NA|TRBJ2-7
TGTGCCAGCAGCGTAGTTCCTTCGCGGGCCTACGAGCAGTACTTC
CASSVVPSRAYEQYF
>TRBV19|NA|few|TRBJ1-1
TGTGCCAGTAGTATCAATTGGAACACTGAAGCTTTCTTT
CASSINWNTEAFF
>TRBV11-2|TRBD1|NA|TRBJ2-3
TGTGCCAGCAGTCTTCGTCCGGGACAGACAAGCACAGATACGCAGTATTTT
CASSLRPGQTSTDTQYF
>TRBV10-3|TRBD1|once|TRBJ2-1
TGTGCCATCAGTGATGACAGGGGGCTCCCCTACAATGAGCAGTTCTTC
CAISDDRGLPYNEQFF
>TRBV15|NA|NA|TRBJ2-4
TGTGCCACCAGCAGACGTACAGGGTCTGCCAAAAACATTCAGTACTTC
CATSRRTGSAKNIQYF
>TRBV7-2|TRBD2|once|TRBJ2-5
TGTGCTACCAGAGCGGGAGGAAAAGAGACCCAGTACTTC
CATRAGGKETQYF
>TRBV6-5|TRBD2|NA|TRBJ2-3
TGTGCCAGCAGCTACCGGGGACTAGCCAATACGCAGTATTTT
CASSYRGLANTQYF
>TRBV12-3/TRBV12-4|NA|NA|TRBJ2-7
TGTGCCAGCAGCCCGGGGACCTACGAGCAGTACTTC
CASSPGTYEQYF
>TRBV7-8|NA|medium-sized|TRBJ2-5
TGTGCCAGCAGCTTATTTCAGCGTCCGCAAGAGACCCAGTACTTC
CASSLFQRPQETQYF
>TRBV3-1/TRBV3-2|NA|NA|TRBJ1-5
TGTGCCAGCAGCCCCCTCGGGGGGGTCGGTCAGCCCCAGCATTTT
CASSPLGGVGQPQHF
>TRBV11-2|NA|NA|TRBJ2-1
TGTGCCAGCAGTCTACGGGAGAGGAATGAGCAGTTCTTC
CASSLRERNEQFF
>TRBV19|TRBD2|NA|TRBJ2-1
TGTGCCAGTAGTTCTCAGGGAGGGTCCTACAATGAGCAGTTCTTC
CASSSQGGSYNEQFF
>TRBV2|TRBD2|NA|TRBJ2-1
TGTGCCAGCAATCGGGGGAGGGACGGGAATTCATACAATGAGCAGTTCTTC
CASNRGRDGNSYNEQFF
>TRBV7-9|TRBD1|NA|TRBJ1-2
TGTGCCAGCAGCCGGCCGGGACAGGGGATCATTTCGTATGGCTACACCTTC
CASSRPGQGIISYGYTF
>TRBV2|NA|many|TRBJ1-1
TGTGCCAGCTTGAACAGGGCGATCTCGGCTTTCTTT
CASLNRAISAFF
>TRBV23-1|TRBD1|few|TRBJ1-1
TGCGCCAGCAATAGGAGGGGGCCTGAAGCTTTCTTT
CASNRRGPEAFF
>TRBV10-3|TRBD1|NA|TRBJ2-1
TGTGCCATCAATCGTCCGGGACAGGGGGCAAATGAGCAGTTCTTC
CAINRPGQGANEQFF
>TRBV19|NA|NA|TRBJ1-6
TGTGCCAGTAGTATAAGCCCTGCGGGGACTAATTCACCCCTCCACTTT
CASSISPAGTNSPLHF
>TRBV10-3|TRBD2|once|TRBJ2-1
TGTGCCATCCGGACTAGCGGGGGGCCAGACAATGAGCAGTTCTTC
CAIRTSGGPDNEQFF
>TRBV20-1|NA|NA|TRBJ1-4
TGCAGTGCTAGTGTCAGGGAAAGAGGAAAACTGTTTTTT
CSASVRERGKLFF
>TRBV30|NA|NA|TRBJ2-7
TGTGCCTGGAGGGGCAGCTACGAGCAGTACTTC
CAWRGSYEQYF
>TRBV15|NA|once|TRBJ2-5
TGTGCCACCAGCAGAGGCCGGGACTCCCAGTACTTC
CATSRGRDSQYF
>TRBV30|TRBD2|NA|TRBJ2-1
TGTGCCTGGAGTGTTAAGGGGTTAGCGGGAGCCAGTGAGCAGTTCTTC
CAWSVKGLAGASEQFF
>TRBV2|NA|medium-sized|TRBJ2-1
TGTGCCAGCAGTGAAGGGCTGAACTCCTACAATGAGCAGTTCTTC
CASSEGLNSYNEQFF
>TRBV21-1|NA|NA|TRBJ2-1
TGTGCCAGCAGCTTGCGCGGAGCGGGAGGGGAGGACGAGCAGTTCTTC
CASSLRGAGGEDEQFF
>TRBV5-1|TRBD1|NA|TRBJ1-4
TGCGCCAGCAGCTTGGGACGACAGGGGAATGAAAAACTGTTTTTT
CASSLGRQGNEKLFF
>TRBV6-1|TRBD1|few|TRBJ1-2
TGTGCCAGCAGTGAAGACAGGGGAGTGGAGGGCTACACCTTC
CASSEDRGVEGYTF
>TRBV10-3|NA|NA|TRBJ1-1
TGTGCCATCAATGGAGGGGCTGGGACTGAAGCTTTCTTT
CAINGGAGTEAFF
>TRBV12-3/TRBV12-4|NA|NA|TRBJ1-6
TGTGCCAGCAGTTCCGGGTGGAATTCACCCCTCCACTTT
CASSSGWNSPLHF
>TRBV5-1|TRBD1|NA|TRBJ1-3
TGCGCCAGCAGCTTGGGAGGGACAGGTGGAAACACCATATATTTT
CASSLGGTGGNTIYF
>TRBV29-1|NA|NA|TRBJ1-2
TGCAGCGTTAGGACAGACTATGGCTACACCTTC
CSVRTDYGYTF
>TRBV10-3|NA|NA|TRBJ2-5
TGTGCCATCAGCCGTCAGGGGCGCGAGACCCAGTACTTC
CAISRQGRETQYF
>TRBV3-1/TRBV3-2|NA|NA|TRBJ2-2
TGTGCCAGCAGCAACGGGGGCGGGGAGCTGTTTTTT
CASSNGGGELFF
>TRBV6-5|NA|NA|TRBJ1-2
TGTGCCAGCAGCCCCGGACTAAACGGCTACACCTTC
CASSPGLNGYTF
>TRBV9|NA|NA|TRBJ1-5
TGTGCCAGCAGCGTAGGAGATGATCAGCCCCAGCATTTT
CASSVGDDQPQHF
>TRBV28|NA|NA|TRBJ1-4
TGTGCCAGCAGAACGACGGAGAATGAAAAACTGTTTTTT
CASRTTENEKLFF
>TRBV2|TRBD1|NA|TRBJ1-5
TGTGCCAGCACCCTGGGACAGGGGGCGGTTCAGCCCCAGCATTTT
CASTLGQGAVQPQHF
>TRBV18|NA|NA|TRBJ1-5
TGTGCCAGCTCACCAGGGGCCCCAGGGAGCAATCAGCCCCAGCATTTT
CASSPGAPGSNQPQHF
>TRBV2|TRBD1|NA|TRBJ1-1
TGTGCCAATTCACAGGGGTTGATGAACACTGAAGCTTTCTTT
CANSQGLMNTEAFF
>TRBV25-1|NA|many|TRBJ2-1
TGTGCCAGCAGTTCCATGGGCCGCGACAATGAGCAGTTCTTC
CASSSMGRDNEQFF
>TRBV6-2/TRBV6-3|TRBD2|NA|TRBJ2-2
TGTGCCAGCAGCCCTCCCCGGAGGGAGGGACTCGGGGAGCTGTTTTTT
CASSPPRREGLGELFF
>TRBV21-1|NA|NA|TRBJ2-7
TGTGCCAGCACCCCATGGGCAGCAGGGTACTACGAGCAGTACTTC
CASTPWAAGYYEQYF
>TRBV6-5|TRBD2|few|TRBJ2-1
TGTGCCAGCAGGACGGGGCTAGCGGGACCCTCGGTCTTC
CASRTGLAGPSVF
>TRBV4-2|TRBD1|NA|TRBJ2-1
TGTGCCAGCAGCCAAGATACAGGGGGTTTTCACAATGAGCAGTTCTTC
CASSQDTGGFHNEQFF
>TRBV5-1|TRBD1|once|TRBJ2-7
TGCGCCAGCAGCTCGACAGGGATCTACGAGCAGTACTTC
CASSSTGIYEQYF
>TRBV7-9|TRBD1|NA|TRBJ2-1
TGTGCCAGCAGCTTTGGGACAGGGGGGGATGAGCAGTTCTTC
CASSFGTGGDEQFF
>TRBV4-1|TRBD1|NA|TRBJ1-5
TGCGCCAGCAGCCAAGATCCGGACAGGACACCTCAGCCCCAGCATTTT
CASSQDPDRTPQPQHF
>TRBV7-9|NA|NA|TRBJ1-5
TGTGCCAGCAGCTTAGGCAGGGATGGTCAGCCCCAGCATTTT
CASSLGRDGQPQHF
>TRBV14|NA|NA|TRBJ2-3
TGTGCCAGCAGCCATTCGTCATTTGCGGGACTTTACACAGATACGCAGTATTTT
CASSHSSFAGLYTDTQYF
>TRBV28|NA|NA|TRBJ1-3
TGTGCCAGCAGCCTAGGACAGCCCTTCTCTGGAAACACCATATATTTT
CASSLGQPFSGNTIYF
>TRBV5-1|TRBD1|NA|TRBJ2-2
TGCGCCAGCAGCTTGGCCAGGGGGACCGGGGAGCTGTTTTTT
CASSLARGTGELFF
>TRBV4-1|NA|NA|TRBJ2-1
TGCGCCAGCAGCCAAGTATACTTTTCGTACAATGAGCAGTTCTTC
CASSQVYFSYNEQFF